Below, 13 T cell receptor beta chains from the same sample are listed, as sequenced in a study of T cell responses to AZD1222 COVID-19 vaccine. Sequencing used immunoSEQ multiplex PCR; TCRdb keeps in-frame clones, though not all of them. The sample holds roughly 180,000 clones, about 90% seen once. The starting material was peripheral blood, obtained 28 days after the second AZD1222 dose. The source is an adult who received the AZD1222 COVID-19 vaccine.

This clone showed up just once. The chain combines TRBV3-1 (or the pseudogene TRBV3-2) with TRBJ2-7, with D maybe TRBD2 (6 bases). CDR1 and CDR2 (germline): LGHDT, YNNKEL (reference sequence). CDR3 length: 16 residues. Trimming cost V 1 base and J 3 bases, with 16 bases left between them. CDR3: CASSQAGLAAYYEQYF. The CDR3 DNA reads TGTGCCAGCAGCCAAGCAGGGTTAGCGGCCTACTACGAGCAGTACTTC.

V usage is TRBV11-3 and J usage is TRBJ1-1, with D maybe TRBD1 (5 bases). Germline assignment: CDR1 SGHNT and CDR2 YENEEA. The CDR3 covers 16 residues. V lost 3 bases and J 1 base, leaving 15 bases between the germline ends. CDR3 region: CASSLEAGGANTEAFF. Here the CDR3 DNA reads TGTGCCAGCAGCTTGGAGGCAGGAGGGGCGAACACTGAAGCTTTCTTT.

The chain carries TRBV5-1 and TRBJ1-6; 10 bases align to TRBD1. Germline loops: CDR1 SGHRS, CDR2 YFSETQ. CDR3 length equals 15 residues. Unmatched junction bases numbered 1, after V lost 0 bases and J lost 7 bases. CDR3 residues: CASSLGGQGNSPLHF. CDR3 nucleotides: TGCGCCAGCAGCTTGGGGGGACAGGGGAATTCACCCCTCCACTTT.

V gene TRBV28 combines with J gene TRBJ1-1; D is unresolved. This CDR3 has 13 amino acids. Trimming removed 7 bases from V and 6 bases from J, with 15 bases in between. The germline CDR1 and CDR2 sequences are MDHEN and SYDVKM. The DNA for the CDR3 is TGTGCCAGCACTGGGCCTAGGGTCCCTGAAGCTTTCTTT. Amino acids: CASTGPRVPEAFF.

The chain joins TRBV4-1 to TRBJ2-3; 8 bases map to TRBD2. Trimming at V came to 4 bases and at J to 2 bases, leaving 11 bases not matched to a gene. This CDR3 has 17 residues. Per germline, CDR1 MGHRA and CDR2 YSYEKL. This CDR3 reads CASSRWGSGENTDTQYF. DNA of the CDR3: TGCGCCAGCAGCCGGTGGGGTAGCGGGGAGAACACAGATACGCAGTATTTT.

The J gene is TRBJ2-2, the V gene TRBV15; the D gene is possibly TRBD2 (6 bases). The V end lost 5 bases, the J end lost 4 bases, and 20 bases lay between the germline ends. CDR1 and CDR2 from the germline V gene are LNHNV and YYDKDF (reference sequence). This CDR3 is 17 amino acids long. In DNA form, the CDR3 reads TGTGCCACCAGCGGAGGGGCCCGCAGGCTTGGCACCGGGGAGCTGTTTTTT. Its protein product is CATSGGARRLGTGELFF.

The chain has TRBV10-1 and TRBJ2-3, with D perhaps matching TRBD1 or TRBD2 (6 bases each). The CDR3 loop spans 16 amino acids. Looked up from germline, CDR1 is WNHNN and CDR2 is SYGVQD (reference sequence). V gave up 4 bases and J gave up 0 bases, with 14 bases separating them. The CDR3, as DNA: TGCGCCAGCAGTGGAGAGGGGGGCATTAGCACAGATACGCAGTATTTT. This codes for CASSGEGGISTDTQYF.

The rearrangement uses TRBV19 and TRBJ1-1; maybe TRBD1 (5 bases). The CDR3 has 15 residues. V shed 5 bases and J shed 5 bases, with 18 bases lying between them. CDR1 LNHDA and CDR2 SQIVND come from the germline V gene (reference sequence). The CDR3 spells CASSPAVKGSTEAFF. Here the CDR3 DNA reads TGTGCCAGTAGTCCTGCCGTGAAGGGGAGTACTGAAGCTTTCTTT.

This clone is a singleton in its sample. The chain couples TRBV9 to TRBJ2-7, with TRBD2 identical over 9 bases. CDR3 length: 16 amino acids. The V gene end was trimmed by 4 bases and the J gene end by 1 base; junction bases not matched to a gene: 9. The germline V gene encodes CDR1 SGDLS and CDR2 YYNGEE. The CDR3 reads CASSPLSGGSSYEQYF. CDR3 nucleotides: TGTGCCAGCAGCCCTCTCAGCGGGGGGTCTTCCTACGAGCAGTACTTC.

The CDR3 region has the DNA TGTGCCAGCAGTTGGGGGGACGGATGGGCGTGGATGAACACTGAAGCTTTCTTT. Encoded protein: CASSWGDGWAWMNTEAFF. The V gene is TRBV2, the J gene TRBJ1-1, with a tentative D call TRBD1 (5 bases). The CDR3 consists of 18 residues. Germline loops: CDR1 SNHLY, CDR2 FYNNEI. Trimming cost V 5 bases and J 0 bases, with 22 bases left between them.

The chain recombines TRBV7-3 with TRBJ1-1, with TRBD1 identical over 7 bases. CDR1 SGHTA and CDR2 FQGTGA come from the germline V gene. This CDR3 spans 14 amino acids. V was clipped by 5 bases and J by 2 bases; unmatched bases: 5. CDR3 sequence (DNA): TGTGCCAGCAGCGCTCAGGGGGAAAACACTGAAGCTTTCTTT. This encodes CASSAQGENTEAFF.

The CDR3 sequence is CASSSGGGSYGYTF. The CDR3 DNA is TGCGCCAGCAGCTCCGGGGGGGGAAGCTATGGCTACACCTTC. The V and J genes are TRBV5-1 and TRBJ1-2; D may be TRBD1 (5 bases). The CDR3 loop spans 14 amino acids. From germline, CDR1 is SGHRS and CDR2 YFSETQ. V lost 3 bases, J lost 4 bases, and 13 bases lay in between.

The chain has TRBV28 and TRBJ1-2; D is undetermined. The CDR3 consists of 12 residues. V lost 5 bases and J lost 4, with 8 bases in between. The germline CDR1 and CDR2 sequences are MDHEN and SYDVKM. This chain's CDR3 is CASSGSVYGYTF. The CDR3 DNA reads TGTGCCAGCAGTGGCTCAGTCTATGGCTACACCTTC.